This TCR beta chain appears in the sequencing data of a study of blood T cells in healthy people across ages. Total RNA was isolated from each sample in quantities of at least 6 micrograms. A second PCR of roughly 7 to 11 cycles used a sample-barcoded 5' primer and a J-beta primer mix. TCRdb itself ran the 5' RACE reads through MiXCR, one entry per CDR3 protein. The table includes some 1.6 million distinct CDR3 sequences, about 31% detected once. The study's findings and limits: PBMCs were not sorted, which prevented a conclusive comparison of naive versus antigen-experienced cells.

V lost 2 bases to trimming and J lost 7 bases, with 17 bases between them. The CDR3 consists of 15 residues. The V gene's germline CDR1 is SNHLY and CDR2 FYNNEI. This clonotype was counted only a few times. Its antigen is still unknown. This receptor was taken from a young woman in good health. V and J are TRBV2 and TRBJ1-2; tentatively, D is TRBD1 (5 bases). The sequenced sample consisted of blood. CDR3 amino acids: CASSEQAGRFSGYTF. In DNA form, the CDR3 reads TGTGCCAGCAGTGAACAGGCAGGGAGGTTTTCTGGCTACACCTTC.